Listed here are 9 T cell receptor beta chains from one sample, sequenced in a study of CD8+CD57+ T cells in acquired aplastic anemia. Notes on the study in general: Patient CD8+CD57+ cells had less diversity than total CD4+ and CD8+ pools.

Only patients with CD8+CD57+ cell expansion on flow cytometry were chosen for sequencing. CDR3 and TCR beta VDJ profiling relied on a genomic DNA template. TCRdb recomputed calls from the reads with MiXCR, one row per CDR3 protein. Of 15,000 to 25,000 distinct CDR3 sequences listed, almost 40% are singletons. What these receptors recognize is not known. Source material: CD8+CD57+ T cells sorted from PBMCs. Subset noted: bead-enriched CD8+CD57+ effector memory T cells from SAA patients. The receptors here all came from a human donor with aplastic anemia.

This CDR3 is CSVEGAAGAIDTQYF. CDR3 DNA: TGCAGCGTTGAAGGGGCAGCTGGGGCGATAGATACGCAGTATTTT. This rearrangement joins TRBV29-1 to TRBJ2-3, with TRBD1 as a possible D gene (5 bases). The V gene's germline CDR1 is SQVTM and CDR2 ANQGSEA. Trimming cost V 1 base and J 5 bases, with 16 bases left between them. This CDR3 is built from 15 residues.

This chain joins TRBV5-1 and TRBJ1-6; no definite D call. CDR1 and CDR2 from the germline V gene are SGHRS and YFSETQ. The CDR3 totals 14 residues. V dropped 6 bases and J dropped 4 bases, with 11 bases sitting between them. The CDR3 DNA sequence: TGCGCCAGCAAAAGGGCGGAGTATAATTCACCCCTCCACTTT. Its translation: CASKRAEYNSPLHF.

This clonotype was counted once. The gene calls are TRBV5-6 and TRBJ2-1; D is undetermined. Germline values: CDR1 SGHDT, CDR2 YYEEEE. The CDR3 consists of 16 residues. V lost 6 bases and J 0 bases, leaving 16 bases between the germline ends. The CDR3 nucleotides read TGTGCCAGCAATCGTTATGGGGTGAGCTCCTACAATGAGCAGTTCTTC. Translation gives CASNRYGVSSYNEQFF.

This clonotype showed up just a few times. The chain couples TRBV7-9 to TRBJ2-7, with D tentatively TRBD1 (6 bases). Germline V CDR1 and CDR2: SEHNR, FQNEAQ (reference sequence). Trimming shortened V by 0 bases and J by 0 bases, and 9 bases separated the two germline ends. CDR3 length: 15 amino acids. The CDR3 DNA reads TGTGCCAGCAGCTTAGCGCTGGACAGCTCCTACGAGCAGTACTTC. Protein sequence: CASSLALDSSYEQYF.

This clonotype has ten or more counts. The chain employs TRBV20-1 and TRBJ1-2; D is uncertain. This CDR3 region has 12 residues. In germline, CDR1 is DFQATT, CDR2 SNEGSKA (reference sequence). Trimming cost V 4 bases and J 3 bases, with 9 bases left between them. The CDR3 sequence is CSANHPHYGYTF. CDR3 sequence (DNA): TGCAGTGCTAACCATCCCCACTATGGCTACACCTTC.

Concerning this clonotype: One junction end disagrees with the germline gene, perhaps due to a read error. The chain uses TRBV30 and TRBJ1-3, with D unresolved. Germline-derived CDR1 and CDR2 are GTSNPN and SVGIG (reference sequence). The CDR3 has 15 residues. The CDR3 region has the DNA TGTGACTGGAGTTCAGACGTGTGCTCTTCCGATCTCATATATTTT. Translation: CDWSSDVCSSDLIYF.

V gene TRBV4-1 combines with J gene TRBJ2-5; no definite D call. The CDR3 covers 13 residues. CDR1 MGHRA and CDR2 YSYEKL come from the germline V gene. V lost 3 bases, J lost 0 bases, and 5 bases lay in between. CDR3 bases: TGCGCCAGCAGCCACTCGTACCAAGAGACCCAGTACTTC. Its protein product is CASSHSYQETQYF.

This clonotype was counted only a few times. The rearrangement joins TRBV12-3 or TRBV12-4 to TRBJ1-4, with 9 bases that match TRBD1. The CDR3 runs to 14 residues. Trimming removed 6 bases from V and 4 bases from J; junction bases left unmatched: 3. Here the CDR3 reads CASRTTGGNEKLFF. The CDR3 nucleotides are TGTGCCAGCAGGACGACAGGGGGTAATGAAAAACTGTTTTTT.

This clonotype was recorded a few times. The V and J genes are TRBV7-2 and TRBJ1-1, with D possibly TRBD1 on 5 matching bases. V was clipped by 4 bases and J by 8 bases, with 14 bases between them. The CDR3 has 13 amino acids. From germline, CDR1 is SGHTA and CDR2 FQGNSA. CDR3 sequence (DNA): TGTGCCAGCAGCTACACGCAGGGTTTGGAAGCTTTCTTT. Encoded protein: CASSYTQGLEAFF.